What follows describes a single T cell receptor beta chain. Its target is unknown. Synthesis of TCR beta cDNA relied on 5'RACE template switching carrying UMIs. From the 5' RACE reads, TCRdb lists one entry per CDR3 protein and no DNA. This sample's table has around 470,000 distinct CDR3 sequences. These data come from a study of T cells expressing NK-cell markers. Study in general: CD3+CD56+NKG2C+, CD3+CD56+NKG2C- and CD3+CD56-NKG2C+ T cells, once sorted, supplied the TCR beta repertoires.

The germline CDR1 and CDR2 sequences are SGHKS and YYEKEE (reference sequence). This CDR3 has 16 amino acids. Findings of the study overall: The same clonotypes also predominated in the CD3+CD56-NKG2C+ fraction of a handful of donors. Dominant NKG2C+ clonotypes were found to form about 1.0-8% of CD8+ T cells in several donors.

The sequenced sample consisted of blood T cells: a sorted CD56 or NKG2C T cell subset, CD4+ or CD8+ T cells, or bulk PBMC T cells (not recorded which). The receptor was isolated from a woman aged 45-60 years in good health. This chain joins TRBV5-5 and TRBJ2-5. This chain's CDR3 is CASSLGRHRIQETQYF.